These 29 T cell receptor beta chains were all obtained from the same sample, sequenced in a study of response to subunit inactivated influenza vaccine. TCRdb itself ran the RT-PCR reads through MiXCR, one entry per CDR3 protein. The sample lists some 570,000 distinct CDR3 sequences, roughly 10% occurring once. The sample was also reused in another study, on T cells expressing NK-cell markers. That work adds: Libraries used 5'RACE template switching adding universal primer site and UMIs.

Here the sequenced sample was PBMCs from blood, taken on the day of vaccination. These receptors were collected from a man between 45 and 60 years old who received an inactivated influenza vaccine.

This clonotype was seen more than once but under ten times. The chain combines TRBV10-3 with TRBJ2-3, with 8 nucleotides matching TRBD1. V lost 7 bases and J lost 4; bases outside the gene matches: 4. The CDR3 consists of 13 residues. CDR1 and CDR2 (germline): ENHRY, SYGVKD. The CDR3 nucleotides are TGTGCCATCAAAGGACAGGGACCAGATACGCAGTATTTT. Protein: CAIKGQGPDTQYF.

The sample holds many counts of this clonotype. The CDR3 loop is CASSQAATAINSPLHF. DNA of the CDR3: TGTGCCAGCAGCCAAGCTGCTACAGCGATTAATTCACCCCTCCACTTT. The rearrangement joins TRBV4-2 to TRBJ1-6; the D is unclear. Germline lookup yields CDR1 LGHNA and CDR2 YNFKEQ. Trimming cost V 1 base and J 6 bases, with 13 bases left between them. The CDR3 sequence is 16 residues long.

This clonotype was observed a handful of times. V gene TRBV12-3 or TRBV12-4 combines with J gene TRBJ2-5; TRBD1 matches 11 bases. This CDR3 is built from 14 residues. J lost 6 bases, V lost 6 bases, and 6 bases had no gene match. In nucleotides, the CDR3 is TGTGCCAGCAGCGGGACAGGGGGATTACAGACCCAGTACTTC. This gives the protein CASSGTGGLQTQYF.

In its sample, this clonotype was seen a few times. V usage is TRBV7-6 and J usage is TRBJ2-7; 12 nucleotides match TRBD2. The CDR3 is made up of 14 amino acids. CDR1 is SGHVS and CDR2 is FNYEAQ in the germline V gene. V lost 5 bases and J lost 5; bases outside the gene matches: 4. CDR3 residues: CASSPSGGANEQYF. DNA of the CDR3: TGTGCCAGCAGCCCTAGCGGGGGGGCCAACGAGCAGTACTTC.

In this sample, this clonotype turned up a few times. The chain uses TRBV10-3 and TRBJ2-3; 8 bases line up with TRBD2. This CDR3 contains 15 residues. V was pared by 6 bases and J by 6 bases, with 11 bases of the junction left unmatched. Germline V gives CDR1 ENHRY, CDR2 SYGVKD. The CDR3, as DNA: TGTGCCATCAGGACCGGGACTAGTTCGATGGATACGCAGTATTTT. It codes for CAIRTGTSSMDTQYF.

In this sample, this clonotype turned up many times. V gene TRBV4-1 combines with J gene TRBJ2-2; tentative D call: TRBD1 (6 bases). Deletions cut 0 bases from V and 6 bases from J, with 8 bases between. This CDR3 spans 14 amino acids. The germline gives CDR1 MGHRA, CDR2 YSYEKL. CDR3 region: CASSQDRGPGELFF. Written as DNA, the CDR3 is TGCGCCAGCAGCCAAGACAGGGGTCCCGGGGAGCTGTTTTTT.

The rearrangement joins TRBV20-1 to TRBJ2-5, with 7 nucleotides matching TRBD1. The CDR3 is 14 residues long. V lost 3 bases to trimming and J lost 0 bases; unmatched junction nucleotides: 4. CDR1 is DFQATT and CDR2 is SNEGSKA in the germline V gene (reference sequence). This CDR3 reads CSASQGQYQETQYF. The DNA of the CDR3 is TGCAGTGCTAGCCAGGGACAGTACCAAGAGACCCAGTACTTC.

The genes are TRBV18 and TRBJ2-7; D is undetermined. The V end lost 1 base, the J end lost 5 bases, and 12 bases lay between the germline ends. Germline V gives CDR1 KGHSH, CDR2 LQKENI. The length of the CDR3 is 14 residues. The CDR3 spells CASSPRTGFNEQYF. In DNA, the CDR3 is TGTGCCAGCTCACCACGAACCGGGTTCAACGAGCAGTACTTC.

The CDR3 here is CATSRAVFGTYEQYF. As DNA, the CDR3 is TGTGCCACCAGCAGAGCCGTATTCGGGACCTACGAGCAGTACTTC. The genes are TRBV15 and TRBJ2-7, with D tentatively TRBD2 (5 bases). Per germline, CDR1 LNHNV and CDR2 YYDKDF (reference sequence). Trimming left V 1 base short and J 2 bases short, with 12 bases between. This CDR3 has 15 amino acids.

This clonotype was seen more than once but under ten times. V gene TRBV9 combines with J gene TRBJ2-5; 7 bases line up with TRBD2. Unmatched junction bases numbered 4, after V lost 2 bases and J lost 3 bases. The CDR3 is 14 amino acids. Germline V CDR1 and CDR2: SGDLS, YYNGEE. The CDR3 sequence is CASSVGGRKETQYF. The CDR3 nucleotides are TGTGCCAGCAGCGTTGGCGGGAGAAAAGAGACCCAGTACTTC.

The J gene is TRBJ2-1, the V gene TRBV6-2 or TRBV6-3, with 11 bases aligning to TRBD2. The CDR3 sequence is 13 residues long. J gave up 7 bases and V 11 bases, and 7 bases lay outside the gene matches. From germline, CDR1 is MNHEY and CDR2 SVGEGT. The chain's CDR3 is CAATSGRSNEQFF. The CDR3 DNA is TGTGCCGCAACTAGCGGGAGATCTAATGAGCAGTTCTTC.

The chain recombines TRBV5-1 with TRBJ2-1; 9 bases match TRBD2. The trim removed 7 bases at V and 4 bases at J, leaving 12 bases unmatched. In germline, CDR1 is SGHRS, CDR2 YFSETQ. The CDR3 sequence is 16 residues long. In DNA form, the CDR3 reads TGCGCCAGCTCCTCTTCGTTAGCGGGAGAGTACAATGAGCAGTTCTTC. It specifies CASSSSLAGEYNEQFF.

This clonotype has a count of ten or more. CDR3 sequence reads: CASRRLAENTGELFF. The DNA for the CDR3 is TGCGCCAGCAGGCGTTTGGCAGAGAACACCGGGGAGCTGTTTTTT. This rearrangement joins TRBV5-1 to TRBJ2-2; D not certain. The germline V gene has CDR1 SGHRS and CDR2 YFSETQ. Trimming took 5 bases from V and 1 from J, leaving 12 bases between them. CDR3 size: 15 residues. Drawing the rest from reference TRBV5-1 and TRBJ2-2, the complete variable domain is KAGVTQTPRYLIKTRGQQVTLSCSPISGHRSVSWYQQTPGQGLQFLFEYFSETQRNKGNFPGRFSGRQFSNSRSEMNVSTLELGDSALYLCASRRLAENTGELFFGEGSRLTVL.

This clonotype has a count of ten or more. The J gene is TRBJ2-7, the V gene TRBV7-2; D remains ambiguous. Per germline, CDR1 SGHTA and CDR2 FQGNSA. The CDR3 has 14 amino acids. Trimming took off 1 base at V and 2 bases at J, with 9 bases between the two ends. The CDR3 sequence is CASSLGFQPYEQYF. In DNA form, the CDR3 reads TGTGCCAGCAGCTTAGGATTCCAGCCCTACGAGCAGTACTTC. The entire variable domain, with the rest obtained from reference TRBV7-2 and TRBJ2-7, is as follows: GAGVSQSPSNKVTEKGKDVELRCDPISGHTALYWYRQSLGQGLEFLIYFQGNSAPDKSGLPSDRFSAERTGGSVSTLTIQRTQQEDSAVYLCASSLGFQPYEQYFGPGTRLTVT.

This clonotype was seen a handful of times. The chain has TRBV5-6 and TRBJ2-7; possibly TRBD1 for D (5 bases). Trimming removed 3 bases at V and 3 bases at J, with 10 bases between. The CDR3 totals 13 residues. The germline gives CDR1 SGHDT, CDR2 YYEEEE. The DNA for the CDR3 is TGTGCCAGCAGCTCCGACAGAGTCTACGAGCAGTACTTC. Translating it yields CASSSDRVYEQYF. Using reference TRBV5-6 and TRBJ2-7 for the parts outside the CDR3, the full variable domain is DAGVTQSPTHLIKTRGQQVTLRCSPKSGHDTVSWYQQALGQGPQFIFQYYEEEERQRGNFPDRFSGHQFPNYSSELNVNALLLGDSALYLCASSSDRVYEQYFGPGTRLTVT.

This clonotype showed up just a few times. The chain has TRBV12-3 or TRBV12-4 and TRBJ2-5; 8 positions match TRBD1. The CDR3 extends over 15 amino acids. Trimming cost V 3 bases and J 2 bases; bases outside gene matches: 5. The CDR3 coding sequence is TGTGCCAGCAGTTTTCGGACAGGGAGTCAAGAGACCCAGTACTTC. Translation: CASSFRTGSQETQYF.

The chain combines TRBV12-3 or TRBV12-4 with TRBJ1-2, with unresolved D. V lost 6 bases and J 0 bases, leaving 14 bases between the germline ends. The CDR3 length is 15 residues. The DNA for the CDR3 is TGTGCCAGCAGGATCGGGATCTTCCCTAACTATGGCTACACCTTC. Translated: CASRIGIFPNYGYTF.

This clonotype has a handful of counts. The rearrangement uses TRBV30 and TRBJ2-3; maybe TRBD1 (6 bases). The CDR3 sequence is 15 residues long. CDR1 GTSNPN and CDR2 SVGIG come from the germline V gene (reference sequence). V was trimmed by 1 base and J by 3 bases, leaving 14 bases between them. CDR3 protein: CAWSAQGIWTDTQYF. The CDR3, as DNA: TGTGCCTGGAGTGCCCAGGGGATTTGGACAGATACGCAGTATTTT.

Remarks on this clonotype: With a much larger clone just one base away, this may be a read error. DNA of the CDR3: TGTGCCAGCAGCCCCCGCCCCGGGACAGGGGGCAACTACGAGCAGTACTTC. Its translation is CASSPRPGTGGNYEQYF. The chain employs TRBV9 and TRBJ2-7, with 12 positions matching TRBD1. In germline, CDR1 is SGDLS, CDR2 YYNGEE. CDR3 length: 17 residues. V shed 4 bases and J 3 bases; nucleotides not matched to a gene: 11.

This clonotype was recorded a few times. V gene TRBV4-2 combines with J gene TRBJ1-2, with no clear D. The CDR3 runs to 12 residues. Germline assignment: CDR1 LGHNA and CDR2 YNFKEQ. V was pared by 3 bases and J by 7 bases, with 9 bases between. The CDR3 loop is CASSQGEVGYTF. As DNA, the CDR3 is TGTGCCAGCAGCCAGGGTGAGGTTGGCTACACCTTC.

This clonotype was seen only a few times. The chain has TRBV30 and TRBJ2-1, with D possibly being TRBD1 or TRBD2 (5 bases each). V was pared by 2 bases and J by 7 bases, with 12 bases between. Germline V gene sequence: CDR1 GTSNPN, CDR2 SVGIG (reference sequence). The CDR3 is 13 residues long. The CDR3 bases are TGTGCCTGGAGTTGGGGACCCGGGAATGAGCAGTTCTTC. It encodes CAWSWGPGNEQFF.

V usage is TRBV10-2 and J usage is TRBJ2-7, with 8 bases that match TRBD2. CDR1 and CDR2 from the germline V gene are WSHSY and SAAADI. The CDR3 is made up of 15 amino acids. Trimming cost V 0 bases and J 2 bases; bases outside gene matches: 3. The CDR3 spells CASSESLAGPYEQYF. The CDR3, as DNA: TGCGCCAGCAGTGAGTCGTTAGCGGGGCCCTACGAGCAGTACTTC.

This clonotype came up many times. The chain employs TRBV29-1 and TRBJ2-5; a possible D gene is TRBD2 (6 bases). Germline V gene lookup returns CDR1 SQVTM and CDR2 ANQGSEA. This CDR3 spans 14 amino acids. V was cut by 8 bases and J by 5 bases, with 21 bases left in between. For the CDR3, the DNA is TGCAGCACTGACCAGGCCGACGGAGGGGAGACCCAGTACTTC. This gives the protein CSTDQADGGETQYF. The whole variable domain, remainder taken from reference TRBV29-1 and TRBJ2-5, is SAVISQKPSRDICQRGTSLTIQCQVDSQVTMMFWYRQQPGQSLTLIATANQGSEATYESGFVIDKFPISRPNLTFSTLTVSNMSPEDSSIYLCSTDQADGGETQYFGPGTRLLVL.

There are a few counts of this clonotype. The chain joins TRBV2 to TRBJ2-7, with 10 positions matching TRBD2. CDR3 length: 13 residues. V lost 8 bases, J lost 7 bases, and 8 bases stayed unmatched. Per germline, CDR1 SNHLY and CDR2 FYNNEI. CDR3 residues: CASASGRGWEQYF. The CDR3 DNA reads TGTGCCAGCGCTAGCGGGAGAGGTTGGGAGCAGTACTTC.

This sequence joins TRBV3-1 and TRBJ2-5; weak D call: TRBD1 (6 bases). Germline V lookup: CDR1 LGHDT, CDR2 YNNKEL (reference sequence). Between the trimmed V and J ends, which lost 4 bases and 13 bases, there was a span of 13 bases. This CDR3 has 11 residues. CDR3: CASSLRDTAYF. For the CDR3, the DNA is TGTGCCAGCAGCCTACGGGACACGGCGTACTTC.

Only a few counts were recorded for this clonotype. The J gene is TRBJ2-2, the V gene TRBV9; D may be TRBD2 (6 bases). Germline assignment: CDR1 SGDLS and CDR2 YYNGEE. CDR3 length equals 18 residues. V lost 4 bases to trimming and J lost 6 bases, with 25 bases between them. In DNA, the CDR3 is TGTGCCAGCAGCTCGAGGGGTTCGGGGGTATCATCAGCCGGGGAGCTGTTTTTT. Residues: CASSSRGSGVSSAGELFF.

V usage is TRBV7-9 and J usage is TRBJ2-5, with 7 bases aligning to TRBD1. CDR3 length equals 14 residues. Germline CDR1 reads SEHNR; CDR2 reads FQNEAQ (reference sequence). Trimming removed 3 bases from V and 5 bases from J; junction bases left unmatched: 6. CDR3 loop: CASSLTGSVETQYF. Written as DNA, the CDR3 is TGTGCCAGCAGCTTGACAGGGAGTGTGGAGACCCAGTACTTC.

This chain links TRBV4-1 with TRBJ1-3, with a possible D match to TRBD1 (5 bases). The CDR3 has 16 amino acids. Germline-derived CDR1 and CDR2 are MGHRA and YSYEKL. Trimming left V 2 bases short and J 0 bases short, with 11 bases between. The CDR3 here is CASSQRSGSSGNTIYF. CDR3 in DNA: TGCGCCAGCAGCCAAAGGTCAGGGAGCTCTGGAAACACCATATATTTT.

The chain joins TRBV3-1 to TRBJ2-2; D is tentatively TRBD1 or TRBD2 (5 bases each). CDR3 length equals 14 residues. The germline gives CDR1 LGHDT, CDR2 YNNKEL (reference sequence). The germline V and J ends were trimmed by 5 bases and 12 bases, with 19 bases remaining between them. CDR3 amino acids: CASSTRDPFPKLFF. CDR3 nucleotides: TGTGCCAGCAGCACCCGGGACCCGTTTCCGAAGCTGTTTTTT.